A single sample is the source of the 10 T cell receptor beta chains below, sequenced in a study of PD-L1 blockade in urothelial cancer. Sequencing was performed with immunoSEQ multiplex PCR; in TCRdb, only in-frame clones are kept and a portion is missing. This sample yields 70,000 to 80,000 clones, of which approximately 80% are seen a single time; roughly 6.6% belongs to the top ten. The time point is: pretreatment peripheral blood. Sequenced here: PBMCs, sampled around atezolizumab (anti-PD-L1) treatment. The receptor source for this set is a man in his forties with urothelial cancer.

This chain links TRBV11-3 with TRBJ1-1; D remains ambiguous. The CDR3 is 14 amino acids. Trimming pared 5 bases from V and 2 bases from J, leaving 12 bases between. CDR1 is SGHNT, CDR2 YENEEA, per germline. The CDR3 nucleotides read TGTGCCAGCAGCCCCGCGGGCAGAAACACTGAAGCTTTCTTT. This gives the protein CASSPAGRNTEAFF. Full variable domain (outside the CDR3, taken from reference TRBV11-3 and TRBJ1-1): EAGVVQSPRYKIIEKKQPVAFWCNPISGHNTLYWYLQNLGQGPELLIRYENEEAVDDSQLPKDRFSAERLKGVDSTLKIQPAELGDSAVYLCASSPAGRNTEAFFGQGTRLTVV.

The rearrangement joins TRBV18 to TRBJ2-5, with a weak D call TRBD2 (6 bases). In germline, CDR1 is KGHSH, CDR2 LQKENI. Trimming left V 3 bases short and J 7 bases short, with 12 bases between. The CDR3 has 13 residues. The chain's CDR3 is CASSPVEEGTQYF. CDR3 coding DNA: TGTGCCAGCTCACCGGTTGAGGAGGGGACCCAGTACTTC.

The chain combines TRBV5-1 with TRBJ2-5; 7 bases line up with TRBD2. CDR3 length: 15 amino acids. Looked up from germline, CDR1 is SGHRS and CDR2 is YFSETQ. J lost 1 base, V lost 5 bases, and 8 bases had no gene match. CDR3: CASRIGAGSQETQYF. As DNA, the CDR3 is TGCGCCAGCAGGATCGGAGCGGGGTCCCAAGAGACCCAGTACTTC.

V and J are TRBV9 and TRBJ2-3; 8 nucleotides agree with TRBD2. V shed 1 base, J shed 4 bases, and the junction held 5 bases outside the gene matches. CDR1 SGDLS and CDR2 YYNGEE come from the germline V gene. The CDR3 consists of 15 residues. In DNA form, the CDR3 reads TGTGCCAGCAGCGTAAGGCTAGCGGGTTCAGATACGCAGTATTTT. Translating gives CASSVRLAGSDTQYF.

The chain links TRBV19 to TRBJ2-1; D is uncertain. The CDR3 sequence is 13 residues long. V was shortened by 5 bases and J by 6 bases, with 11 bases between the two germline ends. From germline, CDR1 is LNHDA and CDR2 SQIVND (reference sequence). CDR3 loop: CASSQAVVNEQFF. Written as DNA, the CDR3 is TGTGCCAGTAGTCAGGCAGTAGTCAATGAGCAGTTCTTC.

The chain recombines TRBV5-6 with TRBJ2-5; 8 nucleotides align to TRBD2. Unmatched junction bases numbered 12, after V lost 5 bases and J lost 3 bases. The CDR3 has 16 amino acids. Germline V CDR1 and CDR2: SGHDT, YYEEEE. The DNA of the CDR3 is TGTGCCAGCAGTTATAGCGCGGGAGGTTCAAAAGAGACCCAGTACTTC. Encoded protein: CASSYSAGGSKETQYF. Combining the CDR3 with reference TRBV5-6 and TRBJ2-5 gives the whole variable domain DAGVTQSPTHLIKTRGQQVTLRCSPKSGHDTVSWYQQALGQGPQFIFQYYEEEERQRGNFPDRFSGHQFPNYSSELNVNALLLGDSALYLCASSYSAGGSKETQYFGPGTRLLVL.

The rearrangement joins TRBV7-6 to TRBJ2-7, with TRBD1 as a possible D gene (6 bases). Trimming removed 3 bases at V and 3 bases at J, with 12 bases between. CDR1 and CDR2 (germline): SGHVS, FNYEAQ. The CDR3 runs to 14 residues. The CDR3 is CASSLTLDSYEQYF. The CDR3 coding sequence is TGTGCCAGCAGCTTGACCTTGGACAGCTACGAGCAGTACTTC.

This chain connects TRBV25-1 to TRBJ2-2; 10 bases agree with TRBD1. CDR3 length: 16 residues. The trim removed 6 bases at V and 4 bases at J, leaving 8 bases unmatched. Looked up from germline, CDR1 is MGHDK and CDR2 is SYGVNS. This CDR3 is CASSKTGGRGTGELFF. In DNA, the CDR3 is TGTGCCAGCAGCAAGACAGGGGGCCGTGGCACCGGGGAGCTGTTTTTT.

DNA of the CDR3: TGTGCCAGCAGCTTAAGGACAGAGGGCAATCAGCCCCAGCATTTT. This encodes CASSLRTEGNQPQHF. The chain uses TRBV7-6 and TRBJ1-5; possible D gene TRBD1, 6 bases. Germline V gives CDR1 SGHVS, CDR2 FNYEAQ. The CDR3 has 15 amino acids. V lost 2 bases to trimming and J lost 2 bases, with 10 bases between them. The full variable domain, with the rest looked up from reference TRBV7-6 and TRBJ1-5, is GAGVSQSPRYKVTKRGQDVALRCDPISGHVSLYWYRQALGQGPEFLTYFNYEAQQDKSGLPNDRFSAERPEGSISTLTIQRTEQRDSAMYRCASSLRTEGNQPQHFGDGTRLSIL.

The gene calls are TRBV5-6 and TRBJ2-5; 7 bases map to TRBD2. Looked up from germline, CDR1 is SGHDT and CDR2 is YYEEEE. Trimming took 4 bases from V and 0 from J; bases not matched to a gene: 12. The CDR3 runs to 17 residues. CDR3 loop: CASSGRLAAGYQETQYF. The CDR3 DNA is TGTGCCAGCAGCGGTCGGCTAGCGGCCGGGTACCAAGAGACCCAGTACTTC.